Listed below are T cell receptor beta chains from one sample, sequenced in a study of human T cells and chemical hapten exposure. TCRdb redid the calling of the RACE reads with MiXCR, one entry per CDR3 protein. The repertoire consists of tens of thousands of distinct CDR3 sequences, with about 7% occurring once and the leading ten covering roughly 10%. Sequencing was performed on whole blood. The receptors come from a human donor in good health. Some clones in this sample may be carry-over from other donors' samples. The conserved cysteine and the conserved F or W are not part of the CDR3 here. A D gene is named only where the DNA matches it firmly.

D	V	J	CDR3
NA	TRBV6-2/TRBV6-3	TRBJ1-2	ASSSGRRSYGYT
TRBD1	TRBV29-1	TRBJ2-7	SVRDSYYEQY
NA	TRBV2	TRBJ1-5	ASSEKGKAGQPQH
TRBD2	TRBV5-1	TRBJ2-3	ASSFGLAVTDTQY
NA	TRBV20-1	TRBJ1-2	SASSGPDAYGYT
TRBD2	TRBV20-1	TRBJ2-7	SARNSGRLSYEQY
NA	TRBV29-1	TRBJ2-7	SVVETARGTQY
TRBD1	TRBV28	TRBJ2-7	ASRRGSDYEQY
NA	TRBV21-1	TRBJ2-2	ASYGRESTGELF
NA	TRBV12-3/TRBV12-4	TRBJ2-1	ASSTGTPTYNEQF
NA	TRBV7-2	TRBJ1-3	ASSSRGGSGNTIY
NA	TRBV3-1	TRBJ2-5	ASSQGAETQY
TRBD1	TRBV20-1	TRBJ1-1	SARDTRTGRTEAF
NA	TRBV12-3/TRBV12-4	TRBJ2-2	ASSFWLAENTGELF
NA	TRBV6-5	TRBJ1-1	ASSYVKGTEAF
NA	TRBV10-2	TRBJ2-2	ASRASSNTGELF
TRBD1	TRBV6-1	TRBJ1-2	ASSGGRQGRTYGYT
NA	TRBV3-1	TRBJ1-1	ASSQNFGNTEAF
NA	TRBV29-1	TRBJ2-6	SVSQSTGANVLT
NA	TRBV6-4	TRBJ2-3	ASSDGGTDTQY
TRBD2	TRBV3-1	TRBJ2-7	ASSTRTSGTYEQY
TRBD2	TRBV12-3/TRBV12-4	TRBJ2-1	ASSHLPREGPRNEQF
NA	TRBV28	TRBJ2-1	ASSAHRVLEQF
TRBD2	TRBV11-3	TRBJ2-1	ASSLIPSTSGGRYNEQF
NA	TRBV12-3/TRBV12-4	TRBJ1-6	ASSQGATLNSPLH
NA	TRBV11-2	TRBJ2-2	ASSAALLSHPGELF
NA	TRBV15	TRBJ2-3	ATSRGIEEDTQY
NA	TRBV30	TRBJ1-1	AWSRGTEAF
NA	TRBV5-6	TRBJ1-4	ASSFATNEKLF
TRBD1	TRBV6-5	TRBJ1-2	ASSRTGKGYGYT
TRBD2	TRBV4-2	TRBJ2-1	ASSQDSGGAGEQF
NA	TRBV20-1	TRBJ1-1	SASSGNTEAF
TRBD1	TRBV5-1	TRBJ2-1	ASSSRQGSYNEQF
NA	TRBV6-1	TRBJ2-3	ASSGVGRTDTQY
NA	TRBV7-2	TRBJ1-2	ASSFQGSGGYT
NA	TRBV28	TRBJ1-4	ASRAGHQIEKLF
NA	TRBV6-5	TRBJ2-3	ASSYVGVDTQY
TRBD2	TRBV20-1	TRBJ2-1	SARTSGSRYNEQF
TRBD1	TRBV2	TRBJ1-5	ASRTGLSNQPQH
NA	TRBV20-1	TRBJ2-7	SASVNPSSYEQY
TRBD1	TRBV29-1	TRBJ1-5	SVAFTGVGQPQH
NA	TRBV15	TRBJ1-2	ATSRDLGQGSYGYT
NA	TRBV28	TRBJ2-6	ASSPGHLSGANVLT
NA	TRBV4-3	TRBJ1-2	ASSQELAYGYT
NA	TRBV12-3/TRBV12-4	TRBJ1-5	ASSPDRSQPQH
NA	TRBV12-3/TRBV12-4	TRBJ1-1	ASSLVRRNTEAF
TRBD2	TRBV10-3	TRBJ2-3	ATSSGLAGSLTTYTQY
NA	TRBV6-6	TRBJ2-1	ASGAGNCDEQF